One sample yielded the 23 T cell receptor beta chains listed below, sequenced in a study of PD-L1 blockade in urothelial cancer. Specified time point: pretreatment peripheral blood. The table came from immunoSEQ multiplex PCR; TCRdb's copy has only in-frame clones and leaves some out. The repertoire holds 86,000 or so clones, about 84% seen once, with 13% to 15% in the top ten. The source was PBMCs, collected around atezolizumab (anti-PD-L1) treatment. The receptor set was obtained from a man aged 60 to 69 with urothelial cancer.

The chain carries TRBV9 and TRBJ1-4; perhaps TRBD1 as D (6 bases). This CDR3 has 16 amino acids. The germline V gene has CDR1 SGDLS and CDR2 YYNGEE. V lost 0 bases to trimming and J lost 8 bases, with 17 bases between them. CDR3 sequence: CASSVVDRQGQEKLFF. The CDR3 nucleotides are TGTGCCAGCAGCGTAGTCGATCGGCAGGGGCAGGAAAAACTGTTTTTT.

The CDR3 nucleotides are TGTGCCAGTAGTTCCCCCGGGACAGGGCATGGCTACACCTTC. As protein: CASSSPGTGHGYTF. V is TRBV19 and J is TRBJ1-2, with TRBD1 matching over 9 bases. CDR1 and CDR2 (germline): LNHDA, SQIVND (reference sequence). This CDR3 is built from 14 residues. V shed 5 bases, J shed 6 bases, and the junction held 7 bases outside the gene matches.

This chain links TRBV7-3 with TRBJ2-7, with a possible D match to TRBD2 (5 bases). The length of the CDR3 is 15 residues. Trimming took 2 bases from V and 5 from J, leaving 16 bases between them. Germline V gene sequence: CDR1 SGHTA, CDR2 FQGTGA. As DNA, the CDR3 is TGTGCCAGCAGCTTAGCCCCTGCGGGCTACGACGAGCAGTACTTC. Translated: CASSLAPAGYDEQYF.

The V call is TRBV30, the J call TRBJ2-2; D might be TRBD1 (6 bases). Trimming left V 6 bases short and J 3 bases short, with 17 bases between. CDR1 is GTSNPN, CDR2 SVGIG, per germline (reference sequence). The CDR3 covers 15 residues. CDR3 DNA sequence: TGTGCCTGCCTAAGAGGAGACAGGCACACCGGGGAGCTGTTTTTT. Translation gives CACLRGDRHTGELFF. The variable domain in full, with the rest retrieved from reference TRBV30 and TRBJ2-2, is SQTIHQWPATLVQPVGSPLSLECTVEGTSNPNLYWYRQAAGRGLQLLFYSVGIGQISSEVPQNLSASRPQDRQFILSSKKLLLSDSGFYLCACLRGDRHTGELFFGEGSRLTVL.

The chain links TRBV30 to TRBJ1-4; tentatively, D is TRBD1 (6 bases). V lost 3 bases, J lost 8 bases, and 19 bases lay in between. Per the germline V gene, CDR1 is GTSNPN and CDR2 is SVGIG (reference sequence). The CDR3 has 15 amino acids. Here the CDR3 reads CAWRITGTLIEKLFF. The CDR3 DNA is TGTGCCTGGAGAATCACCGGGACACTTATCGAAAAACTGTTTTTT.

DNA of the CDR3: TGTGCCACCAGCAGAGTCGGGACAGGGGCCAGCGGCTACACCTTC. Amino acids: CATSRVGTGASGYTF. The V and J genes are TRBV15 and TRBJ1-2, with 10 bases fitting TRBD1. Germline CDR1 LNHNV, CDR2 YYDKDF (reference sequence). This CDR3 is built from 15 residues. Trimming removed 1 base from V and 8 bases from J; junction bases left unmatched: 7.

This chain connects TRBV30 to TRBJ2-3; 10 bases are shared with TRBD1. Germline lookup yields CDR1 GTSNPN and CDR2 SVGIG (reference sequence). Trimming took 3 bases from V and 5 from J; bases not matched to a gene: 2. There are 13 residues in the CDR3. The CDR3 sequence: CAWRDRGVDTQYF. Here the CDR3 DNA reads TGTGCCTGGAGGGACAGGGGGGTAGATACGCAGTATTTT.

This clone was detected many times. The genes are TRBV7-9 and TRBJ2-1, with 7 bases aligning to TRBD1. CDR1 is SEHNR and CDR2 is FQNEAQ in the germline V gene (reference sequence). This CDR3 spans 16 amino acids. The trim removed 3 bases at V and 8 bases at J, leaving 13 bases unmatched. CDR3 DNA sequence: TGTGCCAGCAGCTTCCCTGGCAGGGGGATTCTCCATGAGCAGTTCTTC. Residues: CASSFPGRGILHEQFF.

The CDR3 reads CASSLTGINNEQFF. CDR3 bases: TGTGCCAGCAGCTTAACGGGAATAAATAATGAGCAGTTCTTC. The chain joins TRBV7-9 to TRBJ2-1, with a possible D match to TRBD2 (5 bases). V was shortened by 2 bases and J by 7 bases, with 12 bases between the two germline ends. CDR1 SEHNR and CDR2 FQNEAQ come from the germline V gene (reference sequence). The CDR3 length is 14 residues.

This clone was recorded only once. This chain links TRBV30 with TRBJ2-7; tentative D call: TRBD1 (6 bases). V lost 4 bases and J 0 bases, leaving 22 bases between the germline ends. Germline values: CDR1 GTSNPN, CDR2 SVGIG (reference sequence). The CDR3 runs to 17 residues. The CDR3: CAWNISPRGISSYEQYF. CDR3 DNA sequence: TGTGCCTGGAATATCTCCCCCAGGGGTATTAGCTCCTACGAGCAGTACTTC.

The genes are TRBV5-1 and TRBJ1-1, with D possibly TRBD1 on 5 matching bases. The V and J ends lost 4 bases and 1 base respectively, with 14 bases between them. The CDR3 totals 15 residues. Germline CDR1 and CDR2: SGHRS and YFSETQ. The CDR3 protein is CASSTTAGQNTEAFF. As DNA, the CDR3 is TGCGCCAGCAGCACAACCGCAGGACAGAACACTGAAGCTTTCTTT.

CDR3 amino acids: CASSEGRSTGELFF. As DNA, the CDR3 is TGTGCCAGCAGTGAGGGCAGATCCACCGGGGAGCTGTTTTTT. The chain couples TRBV6-1 to TRBJ2-2; D gene uncertain. Germline values: CDR1 MNHNS, CDR2 SASEGT. Between the trimmed V and J ends, which lost 3 bases and 4 bases, there was a span of 9 bases. The CDR3 contains 14 residues.

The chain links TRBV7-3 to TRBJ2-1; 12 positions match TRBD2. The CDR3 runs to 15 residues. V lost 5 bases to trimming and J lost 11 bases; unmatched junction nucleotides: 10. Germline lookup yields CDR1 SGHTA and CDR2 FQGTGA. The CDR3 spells CASSPTPSGRAKQFF. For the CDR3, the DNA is TGTGCCAGCAGCCCGACCCCTAGCGGGAGGGCCAAGCAGTTCTTC.

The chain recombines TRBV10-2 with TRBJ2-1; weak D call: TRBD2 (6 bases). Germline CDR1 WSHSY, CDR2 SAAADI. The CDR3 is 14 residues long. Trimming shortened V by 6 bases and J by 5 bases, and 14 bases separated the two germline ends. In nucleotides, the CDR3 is TGCGCCAGCAGCCCCGCACTAGCAGACAATGAGCAGTTCTTC. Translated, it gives CASSPALADNEQFF.

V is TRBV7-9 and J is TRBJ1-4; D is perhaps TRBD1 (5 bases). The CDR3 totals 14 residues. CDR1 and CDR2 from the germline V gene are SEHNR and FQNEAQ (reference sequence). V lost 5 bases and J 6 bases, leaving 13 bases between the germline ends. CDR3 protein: CASSPWGEYEKLFF. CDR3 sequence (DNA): TGTGCCAGCAGCCCCTGGGGGGAATATGAAAAACTGTTTTTT.

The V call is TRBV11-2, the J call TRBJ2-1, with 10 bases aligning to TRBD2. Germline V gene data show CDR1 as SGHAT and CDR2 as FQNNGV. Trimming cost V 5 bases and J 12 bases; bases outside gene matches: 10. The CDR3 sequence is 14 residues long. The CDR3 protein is CASSRGLAGAGQFF. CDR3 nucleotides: TGTGCCAGCAGCCGGGGGCTAGCGGGAGCTGGGCAGTTCTTC.

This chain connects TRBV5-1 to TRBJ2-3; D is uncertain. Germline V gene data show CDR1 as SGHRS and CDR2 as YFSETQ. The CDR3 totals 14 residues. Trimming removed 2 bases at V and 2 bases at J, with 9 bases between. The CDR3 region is CASSLTVPTDTQYF. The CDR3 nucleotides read TGCGCCAGCAGCTTAACAGTCCCCACAGATACGCAGTATTTT.

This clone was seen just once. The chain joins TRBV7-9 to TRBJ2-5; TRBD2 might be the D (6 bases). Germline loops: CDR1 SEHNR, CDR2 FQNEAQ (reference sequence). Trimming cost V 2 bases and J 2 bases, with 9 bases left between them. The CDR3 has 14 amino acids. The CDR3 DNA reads TGTGCCAGCAGCTTACCAGGACTACAAGAGACCCAGTACTTC. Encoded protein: CASSLPGLQETQYF.

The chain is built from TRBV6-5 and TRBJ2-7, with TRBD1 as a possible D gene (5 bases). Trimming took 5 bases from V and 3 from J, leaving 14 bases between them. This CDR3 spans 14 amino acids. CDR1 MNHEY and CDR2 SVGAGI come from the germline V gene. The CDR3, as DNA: TGTGCCAGCAGTCAGGGCCCCGACGTCTACGAGCAGTACTTC. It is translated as CASSQGPDVYEQYF.

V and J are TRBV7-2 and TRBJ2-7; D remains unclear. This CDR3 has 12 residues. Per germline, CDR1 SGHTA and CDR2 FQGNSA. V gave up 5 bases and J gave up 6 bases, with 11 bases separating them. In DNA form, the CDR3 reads TGTGCCAGCAGCCCGGGTAAGCGCGAGCAGTACTTC. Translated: CASSPGKREQYF.

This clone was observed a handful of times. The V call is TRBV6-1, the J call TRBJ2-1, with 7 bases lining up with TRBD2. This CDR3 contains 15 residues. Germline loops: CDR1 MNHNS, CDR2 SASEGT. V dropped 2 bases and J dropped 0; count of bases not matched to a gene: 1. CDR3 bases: TGTGCCAGCAGTGAACAGCGGGGCTCCTACAATGAGCAGTTCTTC. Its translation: CASSEQRGSYNEQFF.

This chain's CDR3 is CASSPAGTATNEKLFF. The CDR3 nucleotides read TGCGCCAGCAGCCCCGCGGGGACCGCAACTAATGAAAAACTGTTTTTT. This chain connects TRBV5-1 to TRBJ1-4; tentatively, D is TRBD1 (5 bases). Germline V gene sequence: CDR1 SGHRS, CDR2 YFSETQ. Trimming removed 4 bases from V and 0 bases from J, with 13 bases in between. The CDR3 contains 16 residues.

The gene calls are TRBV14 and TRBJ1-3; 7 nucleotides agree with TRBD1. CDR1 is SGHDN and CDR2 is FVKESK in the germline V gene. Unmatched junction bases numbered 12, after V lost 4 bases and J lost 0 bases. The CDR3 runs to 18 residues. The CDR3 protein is CASSPLTGRSISGNTIYF. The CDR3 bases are TGTGCCAGCAGCCCTCTGACAGGGCGCTCGATCTCTGGAAACACCATATATTTT.